The 17 T cell receptor beta chains below come from one sample, sequenced in a study of T cell changes during pregnancy in multiple sclerosis. Method: immunoSEQ multiplex PCR; TCRdb's copy keeps in-frame clones and lacks some. The table lists about 60,000 clones, 91% of them singletons. This specimen consisted of CD4+ T cells from peripheral blood mononuclear cells, obtained after pregnancy. The origin of the receptors is a female donor in good health, enrolled as a control in a pregnancy study.

This clone has only one observation. The CDR3 sequence: CASRAGTGNYGYTF. The CDR3 DNA sequence: TGTGCCAGCAGGGCCGGGACAGGGAACTATGGCTACACCTTC. This sequence joins TRBV6-5 and TRBJ1-2, with 9 bases identical to TRBD1. Germline-derived CDR1 and CDR2 are MNHEY and SVGAGI. Trimming took 6 bases from V and 2 from J; bases not matched to a gene: 4. The CDR3 sequence is 14 residues long.

The DNA of the CDR3 is TGTGCCAGCAGCTTGGGACAGGCAGTTTACGAGCAGTACTTC. Translated, it gives CASSLGQAVYEQYF. The V call is TRBV9, the J call TRBJ2-7; 8 nucleotides match TRBD1. With V trimmed by 4 bases and J by 4 bases, 7 bases remained unmatched. There are 14 residues in the CDR3. Germline CDR1 and CDR2: SGDLS and YYNGEE. The full variable domain, with the rest looked up from reference TRBV9 and TRBJ2-7, is DSGVTQTPKHLITATGQRVTLRCSPRSGDLSVYWYQQSLDQGLQFLIQYYNGEERAKGNILERFSAQQFPDLHSELNLSSLELGDSALYFCASSLGQAVYEQYFGPGTRLTVT.

The V and J genes are TRBV15 and TRBJ1-2; a weak D match, TRBD1 (6 bases). This CDR3 is built from 14 residues. The V end lost 0 bases, the J end lost 7 bases, and 12 bases lay between the germline ends. The germline V gene has CDR1 LNHNV and CDR2 YYDKDF (reference sequence). In DNA form, the CDR3 reads TGTGCCACCAGCAGAGAGGGGGGGGCGCGTGGCTACACCTTC. Amino acid sequence: CATSREGGARGYTF.

This chain uses TRBV19 with TRBJ2-5; TRBD2 matches 11 bases. Germline assignment: CDR1 LNHDA and CDR2 SQIVND (reference sequence). V was clipped by 5 bases and J by 9 bases; unmatched bases: 23. This CDR3 is 19 amino acids long. DNA of the CDR3: TGTGCCAGTAGTCCCCGGGGGGTAGCGGGGGGGCTAGCACCGGGGGCCCAGTACTTC. This encodes CASSPRGVAGGLAPGAQYF.

This chain connects TRBV5-1 to TRBJ1-2; TRBD1 might be the D (5 bases). Germline assignment: CDR1 SGHRS and CDR2 YFSETQ. Trimming shortened V by 4 bases and J by 7 bases, and 17 bases separated the two germline ends. The CDR3 sequence is 14 residues long. CDR3 coding DNA: TGCGCCAGCAGCCGAGACGGACAATTCCGTGGCTACACCTTC. It encodes CASSRDGQFRGYTF.

The chain has TRBV30 and TRBJ1-2, with 7 bases identical to TRBD1. Germline V CDR1 and CDR2: GTSNPN, SVGIG (reference sequence). V lost 0 bases to trimming and J lost 2 bases; unmatched junction nucleotides: 6. The CDR3 loop spans 15 amino acids. CDR3 in DNA: TGTGCCTGGAGTGTACGTTTCAGGGGGAACTATGGCTACACCTTC. It yields the protein CAWSVRFRGNYGYTF.

The J gene is TRBJ1-4, the V gene TRBV7-2, with 7 bases identical to TRBD1. The CDR3 loop spans 15 amino acids. V shed 5 bases, J shed 4 bases, and the junction held 7 bases outside the gene matches. CDR1 is SGHTA and CDR2 is FQGNSA in the germline V gene. In DNA form, the CDR3 reads TGTGCCAGCAGCGGGATGGGGACAGTTAATGAAAAACTGTTTTTT. This codes for CASSGMGTVNEKLFF.

The chain links TRBV7-2 to TRBJ2-2; D remains unclear. The CDR3 is 17 amino acids. The germline V gene has CDR1 SGHTA and CDR2 FQGNSA. With 2 bases removed from V and 0 bases from J, the gap between germline ends came to 13 bases. DNA for the CDR3: TGTGCCAGCAGCTTATCCTGGCGGAACGCGAACACCGGGGAGCTGTTTTTT. Its protein is CASSLSWRNANTGELFF.

The chain recombines TRBV5-4 with TRBJ1-2; 7 bases map to TRBD1. Germline V gene lookup returns CDR1 SGHNT and CDR2 YYREEE (reference sequence). This CDR3 is 13 amino acids long. V trimming: 4 bases; J trimming: 2 bases; junction bases outside the gene matches: 2. This chain's CDR3 is CASSPTGNYGYTF. The CDR3 DNA sequence: TGTGCCAGCAGCCCGACAGGGAACTATGGCTACACCTTC.

Written as DNA, the CDR3 is TGTGCCAGCAGTTCCCCGGAGGGCTCCTTAGCCAAAAACATTCAGTACTTC. It encodes CASSSPEGSLAKNIQYF. The chain joins TRBV28 to TRBJ2-4, with TRBD2 as a possible D gene (6 bases). CDR3 length: 17 residues. Germline V gene data show CDR1 as MDHEN and CDR2 as SYDVKM. V lost 4 bases and J 0 bases, leaving 16 bases between the germline ends. The full variable domain, its missing parts supplied by reference TRBV28 and TRBJ2-4, is DVKVTQSSRYLVKRTGEKVFLECVQDMDHENMFWYRQDPGLGLRLIYFSYDVKMKEKGDIPEGYSVSREKKERFSLILESASTNQTSMYLCASSSPEGSLAKNIQYFGAGTRLSVL.

The rearrangement joins TRBV7-2 to TRBJ2-1; 10 nucleotides agree with TRBD2. Germline CDR1 SGHTA, CDR2 FQGNSA. Germline trimming cut 6 bases from V and 2 bases from J; bases unmatched to any gene: 4. CDR3 length: 15 residues. The CDR3 protein is CASSQSGGAYNEQFF. The CDR3 DNA sequence: TGTGCCAGCAGTCAGAGCGGGGGGGCCTACAATGAGCAGTTCTTC.

The chain couples TRBV5-8 to TRBJ1-5, with D unclear. V was trimmed by 0 bases and J by 0 bases, leaving 7 bases between them. Germline V lookup: CDR1 SGHTS, CDR2 YDEGEE. The CDR3 length is 15 residues. The CDR3 DNA is TGTGCCAGCAGCTTGGTCTCCTATAGCAATCAGCCCCAGCATTTT. Residues: CASSLVSYSNQPQHF.

J is TRBJ1-5 and V is TRBV2; D perhaps matches TRBD1 (5 bases). The germline gives CDR1 SNHLY, CDR2 FYNNEI. Trimming shortened V by 7 bases and J by 1 base, and 11 bases separated the two germline ends. The length of the CDR3 is 14 residues. The CDR3 protein is CASIGGGSNQPQHF. The CDR3 DNA reads TGTGCCAGCATCGGGGGGGGGAGCAATCAGCCCCAGCATTTT.

The chain is built from TRBV29-1 and TRBJ1-1; D gene uncertain. This CDR3 spans 10 amino acids. Trimming stripped 6 bases from V and 3 bases from J, with 5 bases between. Germline values: CDR1 SQVTM, CDR2 ANQGSEA. The CDR3 sequence: CSVSDTEAFF. CDR3 nucleotide sequence: TGCAGCGTCAGCGACACTGAAGCTTTCTTT.

The chain uses TRBV14 and TRBJ2-5; D remains unclear. The CDR3 totals 13 residues. Germline V gene data show CDR1 as SGHDN and CDR2 as FVKESK. V lost 1 base and J lost 7, with 10 bases in between. Here the CDR3 reads CASSQGRVGTQYF. The CDR3 coding sequence is TGTGCCAGCAGCCAAGGTCGGGTGGGGACCCAGTACTTC.

This chain joins TRBV18 and TRBJ1-1; TRBD1 agrees at 8 bases. Germline CDR1 is KGHSH and CDR2 is LQKENI. V shed 5 bases and J 11 bases; nucleotides not matched to a gene: 7. The CDR3 contains 12 residues. CDR3 bases: TGTGCCAGCTCATCCCAGGACAGGGACGCTTTCTTT. Amino acids: CASSSQDRDAFF.

The V and J genes are TRBV5-4 and TRBJ2-5; tentatively, D is TRBD1 (7 bases). This CDR3 comprises 16 residues. V lost 1 base to trimming and J lost 4 bases, with 17 bases between them. Germline V gives CDR1 SGHNT, CDR2 YYREEE (reference sequence). The CDR3 reads CASSLRFRQGGETQYF. For the CDR3, the DNA is TGTGCCAGCAGCTTGCGTTTTAGACAGGGAGGAGAGACCCAGTACTTC.